The source of this T cell receptor (beta chain) is a study of T-cell reconstitution after alpha-beta-depleted transplantation in children. Regarding the study as a whole: At the one-year point after transplant, T-cell counts and TCRbeta diversity were found to come mostly from T cells that had been newly produced. It was surviving recipient T cells and thymic progenitors that gave some patients high TCRbeta diversity at day 60.

To note about this clonotype: Its antigen remains unidentified.

Library preparation (for TCRbeta) was performed with unique molecular identifiers. TCRdb used MiXCR to reprocess the PCR reads, holding one entry per CDR3 protein. The table includes 700,000 to 950,000 distinct CDR3 sequences, roughly 15% detected once. This CDR3 region has 13 residues. CDR1 and CDR2 (germline): LNHNV, YYDKDF (reference sequence). The V and J ends lost 8 bases and 1 base respectively, with 9 bases between them. Material: PBMCs, mostly from graft donor cells, obtained 360 days after TCRalphabeta/CD19-depleted stem cell transplant. The sequence was obtained from a male patient younger than 18 who had a stem cell transplant for acute lymphoblastic leukemia, so the T cells may come from the graft donor. The chain employs TRBV15 and TRBJ2-1; no clear D gene. CDR3 in amino acids: CATGRPSYNEQFF. CDR3 sequence (DNA): TGTGCCACCGGGCGGCCTTCCTACAATGAGCAGTTCTTC.